This TCR beta chain was identified during a study of T cells in Graves' hyperthyroidism and ophthalmopathy. Findings of the study overall: Most expanded thyroid clonotypes above 0.001 recurred in blood. Ophthalmopathy stood apart from stable hyperthyroidism in a 13 V-J model.

As to this clonotype: The antigen is not known.

This CDR3 spans 13 amino acids. Germline V gene data show CDR1 as MDHEN and CDR2 as SYDVKM. Trimming left V 6 bases short and J 4 bases short, with 12 bases between. Disease duration was under 3 months in the ophthalmopathy patients, who also had a Clinical Activity Score of at least 3 and a NOSPECS grade of at least 4. Researchers barred patients who had uncontrolled infection, other autoimmune disease, pregnancy or lactation. Researchers took RNA transcripts and amplified the TCR beta CDR3 regions from them. TCR CDR3 underwent first-round RT-PCR with the HTBI primer set. TCRdb used MiXCR to reprocess the multiplex PCR reads, holding one entry per CDR3 protein. The sample holds approximately 520,000 distinct CDR3 sequences, 24% seen once.

This rearrangement joins TRBV28 to TRBJ1-1; D not certain. The clonotype was recovered from a woman aged 30 to 39 with Graves' ophthalmopathy. The sequenced sample was blood. CDR3 protein: CASRLAPTTEAFF. CDR3 in DNA: TGTGCCAGCAGGCTCGCCCCCACCACTGAAGCTTTCTTT.